The 4 T cell receptor beta chains below were found in one sample sequenced in a study of response to subunit inactivated influenza vaccine (dated by TCRdb to 2016 to 2019). Libraries were made using RT-PCR. Sequencer: Illumina HiSeq 2500. TCRdb reprocessing: public reads trimmed at Q25 with fastp, clones called with MiXCR, in-frame beta chains kept. Rows with one shared CDR3 protein collapse into an entry with the most common genes and DNA. Across this sample there are fewer than 800,000 distinct CDR3 sequences, with approximately 15% seen only once. Of the sample, around a tenth is held by the ten largest clones. The material was PBMCs from blood, obtained about 12 days after vaccination. Receptor source: a man aged 50 to 59 who received an inactivated influenza vaccine. Donor details come from another sample of the same person, matched by shared clones.

In its sample, this clonotype was seen a few times. This chain joins TRBV29-1 and TRBJ2-5; perhaps D is TRBD1 or TRBD2 (5 bases each). The V gene lost 1 base and the J gene lost 2 bases, with 11 bases spanning the gap. Germline V gene data show CDR1 as SQVTM and CDR2 as ANQGSEA. The CDR3 sequence is 14 residues long. In DNA, the CDR3 is TGCAGCGTTGAAGGGACAACGGGACAAGAGACCCAGTACTTC. The encoded protein is CSVEGTTGQETQYF.

The chain carries TRBV27 and TRBJ2-7, with 9 bases that match TRBD2. This CDR3 region has 15 residues. Germline trimming cut 0 bases from V and 6 bases from J; bases unmatched to any gene: 6. The germline V gene has CDR1 MNHEY and CDR2 SMNVEV (reference sequence). CDR3 amino acids: CASSLSVAGVAEQYF. CDR3 in DNA: TGTGCCAGCAGTTTATCGGTAGCGGGAGTAGCCGAGCAGTACTTC.

The chain couples TRBV6-2 or TRBV6-3 to TRBJ2-5, with 11 bases lining up with TRBD2. The CDR3 runs 16 residues. J lost 1 base, V lost 8 bases, and 9 bases had no gene match. CDR1 and CDR2 (germline): MNHEY, SVGEGT. The CDR3: CASDRPSGGTQETQYF. In nucleotides, the CDR3 is TGTGCCAGCGATAGACCTAGCGGGGGGACCCAAGAGACCCAGTACTTC.

This clonotype was recorded a few times. The chain joins TRBV15 to TRBJ2-5, with D possibly being TRBD2 (5 bases). Trimming shortened V by 0 bases and J by 5 bases, and 10 bases separated the two germline ends. The CDR3 runs to 14 residues. CDR1 LNHNV and CDR2 YYDKDF come from the germline V gene (reference sequence). CDR3 nucleotide sequence: TGTGCCACCAGCAGAGAACGGGGTTATGAGACCCAGTACTTC. It is translated as CATSRERGYETQYF.